This entry lists 28 T cell receptor beta chains sequenced from one sample in a study of shared clonotypes between healthy human individuals. Assay used: immunoSEQ multiplex PCR; TCRdb lists only in-frame clones, some missing. The data hold around 1.6 million clones, with roughly 98% observed a single time. The sequenced sample was naive CD4+ T cells sorted from blood. Indicated subset: CD45RA+ positively selected. All receptors come from a man aged 25 to 45 in good health.

The rearrangement links TRBV5-1 to TRBJ2-6; a weak D match, TRBD1 (7 bases). Germline values: CDR1 SGHRS, CDR2 YFSETQ. Trimming cost V 0 bases and J 0 bases, with 10 bases left between them. This CDR3 has 17 residues. The CDR3, as DNA: TGCGCCAGCAGCTTGGCAGGGGGGACCTCTGGGGCCAACGTCCTGACTTTC. This gives the protein CASSLAGGTSGANVLTF.

J is TRBJ1-5 and V is TRBV30; D ambiguous. V was shortened by 1 base and J by 0 bases, with 10 bases between the two germline ends. This CDR3 comprises 15 residues. The V gene's germline CDR1 is GTSNPN and CDR2 SVGIG (reference sequence). In nucleotides, the CDR3 is TGTGCCTGGAGTGCAGGAGATTATAGCAATCAGCCCCAGCATTTT. Protein product: CAWSAGDYSNQPQHF.

The rearrangement uses TRBV4-1 and TRBJ2-3, with no clear D. In germline, CDR1 is MGHRA, CDR2 YSYEKL. Trimming took off 4 bases at V and 0 bases at J, with 14 bases between the two ends. The CDR3 spans 16 residues. In DNA, the CDR3 is TGCGCCAGCAGCCCGGAATTTGGAACTAGCACAGATACGCAGTATTTT. It yields the protein CASSPEFGTSTDTQYF.

The chain uses TRBV1 and TRBJ1-4. TRBV1 is marked as a pseudogene. This CDR3 contains 11 residues. CDR3 in amino acids: CTSRFSLGLFF. The CDR3 coding sequence is TGCACCAGCAGGTTCTCCCTGGGGCTGTTTTTT.

In DNA form, the CDR3 reads TGCGCCAGCAGCCTCTCCTTACAGGGCCGAGAGGCCGGGGAGCTGTTTTTT. This codes for CASSLSLQGREAGELFF. V gene TRBV5-1 combines with J gene TRBJ2-2; the D gene is possibly TRBD1 (6 bases). The CDR3 runs to 17 residues. The V and J ends lost 4 bases and 6 bases respectively, with 22 bases between them. CDR1 SGHRS and CDR2 YFSETQ come from the germline V gene.

The chain has TRBV28 and TRBJ1-2; D remains unclear. The CDR3 is 15 residues long. Germline V gives CDR1 MDHEN, CDR2 SYDVKM. With 5 bases removed from V and 3 bases from J, the gap between germline ends came to 16 bases. DNA of the CDR3: TGTGCCAGCAGTCTCCCAGGAGCAGGAGACTATGGCTACACCTTC. Its translation is CASSLPGAGDYGYTF.

The chain joins TRBV9 to TRBJ2-2, with 14 positions matching TRBD2. CDR1 is SGDLS and CDR2 is YYNGEE in the germline V gene. CDR3 size: 16 residues. V lost 2 bases, J lost 11 bases, and 8 bases stayed unmatched. CDR3 coding DNA: TGTGCCAGCAGCGTTGCCGGGACTAGCGGGAGATATGAGCTGTTTTTT. It is translated as CASSVAGTSGRYELFF.

The chain is built from TRBV15 and TRBJ2-5; no reliable D call. The germline gives CDR1 LNHNV, CDR2 YYDKDF (reference sequence). V was cut by 0 bases and J by 5 bases, with 7 bases left in between. The CDR3 runs 13 residues. Here the CDR3 DNA reads TGTGCCACCAGCAGAGATGAGGTGGAGACCCAGTACTTC. It encodes CATSRDEVETQYF. The full variable domain, in which reference TRBV15 and TRBJ2-5 provide the parts outside the CDR3, is DAMVIQNPRYQVTQFGKPVTLSCSQTLNHNVMYWYQQKSSQAPKLLFHYYDKDFNNEADTPDNFQSRRPNTSFCFLDIRSPGLGDTAMYLCATSRDEVETQYFGPGTRLLVL.

The V and J genes are TRBV18 and TRBJ2-3, with D hard to call. Per the germline V gene, CDR1 is KGHSH and CDR2 is LQKENI. The CDR3 extends over 14 amino acids. The V end was cut by 6 bases, the J end by 0 bases, with 10 bases between. Here the CDR3 reads CASSLAHSTDTQYF. CDR3 coding DNA: TGTGCCAGCTCCCTGGCTCATAGCACAGATACGCAGTATTTT. Full variable domain (rest looked up from reference TRBV18 and TRBJ2-3): NAGVMQNPRHLVRRRGQEARLRCSPMKGHSHVYWYRQLPEEGLKFMVYLQKENIIDESGMPKERFSAEFPKEGPSILRIQQVVRGDSAAYFCASSLAHSTDTQYFGPGTRLTVL.

Here the CDR3 reads CASSEPGQNTGELFF. In DNA, the CDR3 is TGCGCCAGCAGTGAACCGGGACAAAACACCGGGGAGCTGTTTTTT. The genes are TRBV10-2 and TRBJ2-2, with D tentatively TRBD1 (6 bases). V was cut by 3 bases and J by 2 bases, with 10 bases left in between. The CDR3 spans 15 residues. CDR1 is WSHSY and CDR2 is SAAADI in the germline V gene.

This chain uses TRBV28 with TRBJ1-1; D gene unclear. CDR1 is MDHEN and CDR2 is SYDVKM in the germline V gene. The CDR3 contains 12 residues. Trimming pared 7 bases from V and 1 base from J, leaving 7 bases between. CDR3 region: CASKAENTEAFF. The CDR3 DNA reads as TGTGCCAGCAAGGCGGAGAACACTGAAGCTTTCTTT. Filled out from reference TRBV28 and TRBJ1-1, the complete variable domain reads DVKVTQSSRYLVKRTGEKVFLECVQDMDHENMFWYRQDPGLGLRLIYFSYDVKMKEKGDIPEGYSVSREKKERFSLILESASTNQTSMYLCASKAENTEAFFGQGTRLTVV.

V and J are TRBV13 and TRBJ2-7, with no clear D. The V gene's germline CDR1 is PRHDT and CDR2 FYEKMQ (reference sequence). The CDR3 covers 15 residues. Trimming took off 1 base at V and 0 bases at J, with 10 bases between the two ends. This CDR3 reads CASSLAGPGSYEQYF. The CDR3 region has the DNA TGTGCCAGCAGCTTAGCGGGCCCAGGCTCCTACGAGCAGTACTTC.

The V and J genes are TRBV28 and TRBJ2-1; 8 positions agree with TRBD1. Germline CDR1 MDHEN, CDR2 SYDVKM. The CDR3 extends over 16 amino acids. The V gene end was trimmed by 8 bases and the J gene end by 3 bases; junction bases not matched to a gene: 12. The CDR3 protein is CASSLPSGQGYNEQFF. In nucleotides, the CDR3 is TGTGCCAGCTCCCTACCCTCCGGACAGGGCTACAATGAGCAGTTCTTC.

Notes on this clone: This specimen includes other DNA sequences encoding the same CDR3. This chain joins TRBV14 and TRBJ1-1, with TRBD1 as a possible D gene (5 bases). The germline V and J ends were trimmed by 3 bases and 1 base, with 6 bases remaining between them. The CDR3 is 13 residues long. CDR1 SGHDN and CDR2 FVKESK come from the germline V gene. The chain's CDR3 is CASSQGPNTEAFF. CDR3 DNA: TGTGCCAGCAGCCAGGGACCGAACACTGAAGCTTTCTTT.

The rearrangement links TRBV10-1 to TRBJ1-1, with no clear D. V dropped 6 bases and J dropped 4 bases, with 18 bases sitting between them. CDR3 length equals 15 residues. CDR1 and CDR2 from the germline V gene are WNHNN and SYGVQD (reference sequence). CDR3 sequence (DNA): TGCGCCAGCAGCGCATGGATTGGGGTGGGCACTGAAGCTTTCTTT. Translated: CASSAWIGVGTEAFF.

As concerns this clone: Sequence at one end of the junction differs from germline and may be a read error. The chain combines TRBV18 with TRBJ1-2, with no clear D. The CDR3 consists of 14 residues. The germline CDR1 and CDR2 sequences are KGHSH and LQKENI. CDR3 bases: TGTGCCAGCTCACCACTGGAGAGTAACGATGGCTACACCTTC. Translation gives CASSPLESNDGYTF.

The CDR3 bases are TGTGCCAGCAGTTACTCCGGGACAGGGGCGGGGAATGAGCAGTTCTTC. This translates into CASSYSGTGAGNEQFF. The chain joins TRBV6-6 to TRBJ2-1, with 10 bases lining up with TRBD1. CDR1 and CDR2 from the germline V gene are MNHNY and SVGAGI (reference sequence). J gave up 7 bases and V 0 bases, and 6 bases lay outside the gene matches. This CDR3 has 16 amino acids.

The genes are TRBV9 and TRBJ2-1; 12 nucleotides agree with TRBD2. CDR1 and CDR2 (germline): SGDLS, YYNGEE. V dropped 4 bases and J dropped 3; count of bases not matched to a gene: 2. This CDR3 contains 15 residues. The CDR3 reads CASSLGLAGYNEQFF. CDR3 DNA sequence: TGTGCCAGCAGCCTGGGACTAGCGGGCTACAATGAGCAGTTCTTC.

V is TRBV13 and J is TRBJ2-3, with D perhaps matching TRBD2 (6 bases). CDR3 size: 14 residues. Trimming pared 3 bases from V and 4 bases from J, leaving 11 bases between. CDR1 PRHDT and CDR2 FYEKMQ come from the germline V gene (reference sequence). CDR3 in amino acids: CASSFLLAADTQYF. CDR3 nucleotides: TGTGCCAGCAGCTTTTTACTAGCTGCAGATACGCAGTATTTT.

The chain links TRBV7-3 to TRBJ2-2; D unresolved. V lost 4 bases and J lost 0, with 3 bases in between. The CDR3 spans 13 residues. Germline lookup yields CDR1 SGHTA and CDR2 FQGTGA. CDR3 bases: TGTGCCAGCAGCTACTCGAACACCGGGGAGCTGTTTTTT. This codes for CASSYSNTGELFF.

For this clone: Other DNA sequences from this sample encode an identical CDR3 as well. The genes are TRBV18 and TRBJ1-3, with D uncertain. The CDR3 runs 12 residues. Germline lookup yields CDR1 KGHSH and CDR2 LQKENI. Trimming pared 3 bases from V and 4 bases from J, leaving 4 bases between. CDR3 in amino acids: CASSPPGNTIYF. CDR3 sequence (DNA): TGTGCCAGCTCACCTCCGGGAAACACCATATATTTT.

This chain joins TRBV9 and TRBJ2-4; 8 bases line up with TRBD1. The germline CDR1 and CDR2 sequences are SGDLS and YYNGEE. The CDR3 covers 11 residues. Trimming cost V 3 bases and J 15 bases; bases outside gene matches: 5. The DNA of the CDR3 is TGTGCCAGCAGCGGAACAGGGGGTTGGTACTTC. Amino acid sequence: CASSGTGGWYF.

The rearrangement joins TRBV4-1 to TRBJ1-3; D remains unclear. Per the germline V gene, CDR1 is MGHRA and CDR2 is YSYEKL. The V end was cut by 2 bases, the J end by 3 bases, with 2 bases between. This CDR3 is built from 12 residues. CDR3 sequence (DNA): TGCGCCAGCAGCCAATTTGGAAACACCATATATTTT. It translates to CASSQFGNTIYF.

The chain is built from TRBV14 and TRBJ2-1, with TRBD2 matching 11 bases. The CDR3 length is 15 residues. The germline V gene encodes CDR1 SGHDN and CDR2 FVKESK. Losses at the gene ends were 5 bases for V and 6 bases for J; bases not matched to a gene: 6. The CDR3 DNA is TGTGCCAGCAGCGTTACTAGCGGGAGACTCAATGAGCAGTTCTTC. Protein product: CASSVTSGRLNEQFF.

This clone appeared a few times. V gene TRBV5-6 combines with J gene TRBJ2-1, with D possibly TRBD2 on 7 matching bases. V lost 1 base, J lost 2 bases, and 13 bases lay in between. Germline V lookup: CDR1 SGHDT, CDR2 YYEEEE. The CDR3 is 16 amino acids. CDR3 nucleotide sequence: TGTGCCAGCAGCTTGACTGCGGGGGCCCCCTACAATGAGCAGTTCTTC. This gives the protein CASSLTAGAPYNEQFF.

The chain recombines TRBV5-4 with TRBJ2-3; D remains ambiguous. Germline V gene lookup returns CDR1 SGHNT and CDR2 YYREEE (reference sequence). This CDR3 has 16 residues. The V end lost 0 bases, the J end lost 3 bases, and 14 bases lay between the germline ends. CDR3 coding DNA: TGTGCCAGCAGCTTGGGTATGGACCACGGGACAGATACGCAGTATTTT. Translated: CASSLGMDHGTDTQYF.

In regard to this clone: The same CDR3 is also encoded by other DNA sequences in this sample. The chain carries TRBV28 and TRBJ2-7, with D tentatively TRBD2 (5 bases). This CDR3 has 11 residues. Trimming took 5 bases from V and 4 from J, leaving 6 bases between them. Looked up from germline, CDR1 is MDHEN and CDR2 is SYDVKM. CDR3 sequence: CASSGLYEQYF. In DNA, the CDR3 is TGTGCCAGCAGTGGACTTTACGAGCAGTACTTC.

The chain employs TRBV11-2 and TRBJ2-1; maybe TRBD1 (6 bases). Germline-derived CDR1 and CDR2 are SGHAT and FQNNGV. The V and J ends lost 4 bases and 8 bases respectively, with 15 bases between them. This CDR3 spans 14 amino acids. CDR3 residues: CASSYRANSHEQFF. CDR3 nucleotide sequence: TGTGCCAGCAGCTACAGGGCTAACTCACATGAGCAGTTCTTC.